This is a list of T cell receptor beta chains from one sample in a study of regulatory T cells in long-lasting Graves disease. TCRdb recomputed calls from the multiplex PCR reads with MiXCR, one row per CDR3 protein. This table has 440,000 or so distinct CDR3 sequences, more than 12% appearing once. These data also featured in a second study, about T cells in Graves' hyperthyroidism and ophthalmopathy.

The material was peripheral blood mononuclear cells (PBMCs), obtained at new diagnosis, from a patient treated with antithyroid drugs. Receptor source: a woman in her twenties or thirties with Graves disease. Each CDR3 is given with its conserved first and last residue. D genes are given only for firm matches. The size of a clone is reported for some rows only, either as once, few or many, or as a class for expanded clones.

>TRBJ1-6|NA|NA|TRBV6-4
TGTGCCAGCAGTGCCGGCCCAGGGTCACCCCTCCACTTT
CASSAGPGSPLHF
>TRBJ1-6|TRBD1|NA|TRBV19
TGTGCCACCAGGGGGTCCGGGACAGGGGAATCACCCCTCCACTTT
CATRGSGTGESPLHF
>TRBJ2-7|TRBD1|many|TRBV2
TGTGCCAGCAGTGAATGGATTGGGCAGGGGGTCGGGAAGGGCTACGAGCAGTACTTC
CASSEWIGQGVGKGYEQYF
>TRBJ1-2|TRBD1|many|TRBV12-3/TRBV12-4
TGTGCCAGCAGCTCGGACAGGGTCTATGGCTACACCTTC
CASSSDRVYGYTF
>TRBJ2-2|NA|many|TRBV7-2
TGTGCCAGCAGTCGGCCGGGACTGAACACCGGGGAGCTGTTTTTT
CASSRPGLNTGELFF
>TRBJ1-3|NA|NA|TRBV28
TGTGCCACCGCAGAAAGCAGGCGCTCTGGAAACACCATATATTTT
CATAESRRSGNTIYF
>TRBJ1-4|NA|many|TRBV30
TGTGCCTGGAGTGTATTCGGGGATTGGAATGAAAAACTGTTTTTT
CAWSVFGDWNEKLFF
>TRBJ2-6|TRBD1|few|TRBV12-3/TRBV12-4
TGTGCCAGCAGTTCCCGGACCCGGACAGGGGGCGCATTTGGGGCCAACGTCCTGACTTTC
CASSSRTRTGGAFGANVLTF
>TRBJ1-5|NA|few|TRBV2
TGTGCCAGCAGTGATCTACAAGGAGAACAGCCCCAGCATTTT
CASSDLQGEQPQHF
>TRBJ2-7|NA|many|TRBV28
TGTGCCAGCAGTGTCGGGAACAGGGTTGGCGAGCAGTACTTC
CASSVGNRVGEQYF
>TRBJ1-1|NA|few|TRBV6-1
TGTGCCAGCAGTGAGAGCACTGAAGCTTTCTTT
CASSESTEAFF
>TRBJ1-1|TRBD1|many|TRBV28
TGTGCCAGCAGTTCGGACAGGGGGGCGAACACTGAAGCTTTCTTT
CASSSDRGANTEAFF
>TRBJ2-7|NA|many|TRBV19
TGTGCCACCCGGGATGCAAGCTCCTACGAGCAGTACTTC
CATRDASSYEQYF
>TRBJ2-2|TRBD2|many|TRBV11-3
TGTGCCAGCAGCGCCAGACTAGCGGGAGTTAACACCGGGGAGCTGTTTTTT
CASSARLAGVNTGELFF
>TRBJ2-6|NA|few|TRBV20-1
TGCAGTGCTAGAGTTCCCAACAGGGACGGGCCTGGGGCCAACGTCCTGACTTTC
CSARVPNRDGPGANVLTF
>TRBJ1-4|TRBD1|NA|TRBV4-2
TGTGCCAGCAGCCGGCCCGGGACAGAGAGGGAAAAACTGTTTTTT
CASSRPGTEREKLFF
>TRBJ1-2|TRBD1|many|TRBV7-9
TGTGCCAGCAGCTTAGTCGAGCAGCCGGGACAGAGACTTTATGGCTACACCTTC
CASSLVEQPGQRLYGYTF
>TRBJ2-5|NA|many|TRBV24-1
TGTGCCACCAGTCTACAAGAGACCCAGTACTTC
CATSLQETQYF
>TRBJ1-2|NA|NA|TRBV19
TGTGCCAGTAGTATATCGGGGCGAGGCTACACCTTC
CASSISGRGYTF
>TRBJ1-3|TRBD1|NA|TRBV6-1
TGTGCCGGGACCTTCGAGGGGGCGCGGGGGAACACCATATATTTT
CAGTFEGARGNTIYF
>TRBJ1-1|NA|many|TRBV12-3/TRBV12-4
TGTGCCAGCAGTTTTCAGGGTTTGGACACTGAAGCTTTCTTT
CASSFQGLDTEAFF
>TRBJ1-2|NA|few|TRBV20-1
TGCAGTGCTCCGACTTACACAGGACTGTTCTATGGCTACACCTTC
CSAPTYTGLFYGYTF
>TRBJ1-2|NA|few|TRBV18
TGTGCCAGCTCACCCGGACCCGGGACGCATGGCAACTATGGCTACACCTTC
CASSPGPGTHGNYGYTF
>TRBJ2-7|TRBD1|NA|TRBV4-1
TGCGCCAGCAGCCAAGGGGGGACAGGAAGATACTACGAGCAGTACTTC
CASSQGGTGRYYEQYF
>TRBJ2-5|TRBD1|many|TRBV20-1
TGCAGTGCTAGAGGACTCGCCAGGGGGAAAGAGACCCAGTACTTC
CSARGLARGKETQYF
>TRBJ2-1|TRBD2|NA|TRBV11-2
TGTGCCAGCAGCTTAGACCCTAGCGGGTACTATGAGCAGTTCTTC
CASSLDPSGYYEQFF
>TRBJ2-7|NA|many|TRBV7-9
TGTGCCAGCAGCTCGCGGGGCGGAATGGAACCCTACGAGCAGTACTTC
CASSSRGGMEPYEQYF
>TRBJ2-1|TRBD2|NA|TRBV3-1
TGTGCCAGCAGCCTCCACGGGCTAGCGGGATACAATGAGCAGTTCTTC
CASSLHGLAGYNEQFF
>TRBJ1-1|NA|few|TRBV5-4
TGTGCCAGCAGCTTGAATCTTTACACTGAAGCTTTCTTT
CASSLNLYTEAFF
>TRBJ1-4|NA|NA|TRBV9
TGTGCCAGCAGCGTAGGGGCAGGGTCGCGGACTGAAAAACTGTTTTTT
CASSVGAGSRTEKLFF
>TRBJ2-7|NA|few|TRBV7-3
TGTGCCAGCAGCCGCTACCCGGCCCCGGGGAGCTCCTACGAGCAGTACTTC
CASSRYPAPGSSYEQYF
>TRBJ2-5|TRBD2|many|TRBV7-9
TGTGCCAGCAGCTTGCGGGAGGTGAAAAAAGAGACCCAGTACTTC
CASSLREVKKETQYF
>TRBJ2-3|NA|NA|TRBV3-1
TGTGCCAGCAGCCTAGGGGACGGGGCCAATACGCAGTATTTT
CASSLGDGANTQYF
>TRBJ1-2|NA|many|TRBV5-1
TGCGCCAGCAGCTTAAGTCCAGGCACCCTCACATATGGCTACACCTTC
CASSLSPGTLTYGYTF
>TRBJ2-3|NA|few|TRBV25-1
TGTGCCAGCAGAGTGGAGGATGCGCAGTATTTT
CASRVEDAQYF
>TRBJ2-1|TRBD2|many|TRBV6-2/TRBV6-3
TGTGCCAGCAGCTACCACACCTCGGGAGGCGGGCAGTTCTTC
CASSYHTSGGGQFF
>TRBJ2-5|TRBD2|many|TRBV2
TGTGCCAGCACAGGACTAGGTGAACGGCAAGAGACCCAGTACTTC
CASTGLGERQETQYF
>TRBJ1-1|NA|many|TRBV9
TGTGCCAGCAGCGTAGAAGTTTCGGGAGGGACTGAAGCTTTCTTT
CASSVEVSGGTEAFF
>TRBJ2-7|NA|many|TRBV7-2
TGTGCCAGCAGCGGTTGGACAGTCTGGGAGCAGTACTTC
CASSGWTVWEQYF
>TRBJ1-1|NA|NA|TRBV29-1
TGCAGCGTTTATGGGGGCGGTGAAGCTTTCTTT
CSVYGGGEAFF
>TRBJ2-7|TRBD1|many|TRBV6-9
TGTGCCAGCAGTTACTGGACAGGGGGGAACGAGCAGTACTTC
CASSYWTGGNEQYF
>TRBJ2-2|TRBD1|many|TRBV27
TGTGCCAGCAGGCCCGGGACAGGGGAGAACACCGGGGAGCTGTTTTTT
CASRPGTGENTGELFF
>TRBJ2-1|TRBD2|once|TRBV7-3
TGTGCCAGCAGTCATAGCGGGAGAATCTACAATGAGCAGTTCTTC
CASSHSGRIYNEQFF
>TRBJ2-7|NA|NA|TRBV7-2
TGTGCCAGCAGCTTAGTAAGAAGTATTCCCTACGAGCAGTACTTC
CASSLVRSIPYEQYF
>TRBJ2-4|NA|NA|TRBV11-2
TGTGCCAGCAGCTCCCGAAGGACAGGAGGGAACATTCGGTACTTC
CASSSRRTGGNIRYF
>TRBJ1-2|TRBD1|NA|TRBV19
TGTGCCAGTAGTATCCTATTACCCGGACAGGAACTTAACTATGGCTACACCTTC
CASSILLPGQELNYGYTF
>TRBJ2-3|TRBD2|many|TRBV6-2/TRBV6-3
TGTGCCAGCAGTTACAGCGGGGGTAGCACAGATACGCAGTATTTT
CASSYSGGSTDTQYF